The entry that follows covers one TCR beta chain sequence. Its antigen is undetermined. The sample belongs to a study of CD8 T cells in Susac syndrome. The authors carried out high-throughput sequencing of TCR beta. They applied it to CD8+ and CD4+ T cells obtained from blood. TEMRA cells were FACS-enriched, and CD8+ and CD4+ T cells were isolated negatively. Broader study findings: The study recognized that the number of individuals in its TCR sequencing and HLA analysis was relatively small.

The authors reverse transcribed about 0.5 to 1 ug RNA with random hexamers. Multiplex PCR with immunoSEQ amplified the TCR beta CDR3 across 54 Vbeta and 13 Jbeta. TCRdb passed the immunoSEQ multiplex PCR reads through MiXCR, listing each CDR3 protein once. Found here are fewer than 60,000 distinct CDR3 sequences, approximately 95% of them singletons; the top ten hold roughly 0.79%. CDR1 and CDR2 from the germline V gene are SGHDT and YYEEEE. CDR3 length: 17 residues. Trimming pared 3 bases from V and 0 bases from J, leaving 17 bases between. This sequence originates from a human donor with Susac syndrome. The sequenced sample was CD8+ T cells from PBMCs. This sequence joins TRBV5-6 and TRBJ2-3; unclear D gene. In nucleotides, the CDR3 is TGTGCCAGCAGCTCGGACGGAACCCCGCTGAGCACAGATACGCAGTATTTT. Its protein product is CASSSDGTPLSTDTQYF.